The sequence of this T cell receptor (beta chain) was determined in a study of human T cells and chemical hapten exposure. This clonotype was picked up a small number of times. One entry per CDR3 protein, called by TCRdb with MiXCR from the RACE reads. The sample shows 45,000 to 65,000 distinct CDR3 sequences, 9.5% to 10% of them seen only once. CDR3 length: 13 amino acids. The germline V gene encodes CDR1 MNHEY and CDR2 SMNVEV (reference sequence). V dropped 3 bases and J dropped 6 bases, with 9 bases sitting between them. Noted time point: pre-sensitization, week 0. The treatment is: therapeutic diphenylcyclopropenone sensitization with weekly scalp DPC.

V usage is TRBV27 and J usage is TRBJ2-1; D is perhaps TRBD2 (5 bases). The sequence derives from a man aged 35-49 years with alopecia areata. Some clones in this sample may be carry-over from other donors' samples. The source was whole blood, collected in connection with sensitization to the hapten diphenylcyclopropenone (DPC). CDR3 DNA sequence: TGTGCCAGCAGTTTGAGAGGGCGCAATGAGCAGTTCTTC. As protein: CASSLRGRNEQFF.